This TCR beta chain came from a study of T cells expressing NK-cell markers. Overall study: Sorted CD3+CD56+NKG2C+, CD3+CD56+NKG2C- and CD3+CD56-NKG2C+ T cells provided the TCR beta repertoires. One of the eight sequenced donors was seronegative, whereas the other seven were HCMV-seropositive.

Comment on this clonotype: The antigen remains unidentified.

The CDR3 runs 15 residues. The germline CDR1 and CDR2 sequences are LNHNV and YYDKDF (reference sequence). Overall study results and limits: These clonotypes, the leaders elsewhere, also led the CD3+CD56-NKG2C+ fraction in several donors. NKG2C+ dominant clonotypes from over 5 donors made up roughly 1.0-8% of CD8+ T cells.

After re-calling the 5' RACE reads, TCRdb lists one entry per CDR3 protein, DNA absent. This sample's clone table lists around 280,000 distinct CDR3 sequences. Sequencing was performed on blood T cells: a sorted CD56 or NKG2C T cell subset, CD4+ or CD8+ T cells, or bulk PBMC T cells (not recorded which). The V call is TRBV15, the J call TRBJ1-4; TCRdb outputs TRBD1, but without DNA this stays unchecked. The clonotype was recovered from a man between 18 and 29 years old in good health. This chain's CDR3 is CATSRNRDSDEKLFF.